This TCR beta chain stems from a study of OX40 agonist ivuxolimab in advanced cancers. Background on the study: Ivuxolimab, an antibody acting as an agonist of OX40 (CD134), was used to treat patients. General study results and limits: CD4+ T cells averaged fewer expanded clones than CD8+ T cells.

A remark on this clone: Its antigen is still unknown.

Germline values: CDR1 SNHLY, CDR2 FYNNEI. The CDR3 covers 12 residues. Trimming shortened V by 6 bases and J by 2 bases, and 5 bases separated the two germline ends. Assay: immunoSEQ multiplex PCR; the TCRdb copy retains only in-frame clones and omits some. The sample holds some 66,000 clones, about 91% seen once. V is TRBV2 and J is TRBJ1-5; D is ambiguous. The source material was CD4+ or CD8+ T cells sorted from blood, sampled in a trial of the OX40 agonist ivuxolimab. This sequence was found in an adult with an advanced solid tumor such as melanoma, head and neck, liver or kidney cancer. The CDR3 reads CASREGNQPQHF. The CDR3 region has the DNA TGTGCCAGCAGGGAGGGCAATCAGCCCCAGCATTTT.